These T cell receptor beta chains were read from a single sample in a study of blood T cells in healthy people across ages. TCRdb reprocessed the 5' RACE reads with MiXCR, giving one entry per CDR3 protein. The sample records some 670,000 distinct CDR3 sequences, under 65% being singletons. Sequenced input: blood. Receptors were obtained from a woman aged 80 or over in good health. CDR3s include the opening cysteine and the closing phenylalanine or tryptophan. The order of the fields is CDR3 protein, CDR3 DNA, V gene, clone size, J gene, D gene. D genes are given only for firm matches. Rows may omit the clone size; those that give it use once, few, many or a size class.

CDR3 protein: CCTAEIGDTQYF
CDR3 DNA: TGCTGCACGGCAGAAATTGGGGATACGCAGTATTTT
V gene: TRBV29-1
clone size: -
J gene: TRBJ2-3
D gene: -

CDR3 protein: CASSDRALISEQFF
CDR3 DNA: TGTGCCAGCAGTGACAGGGCCCTGATCAGTGAGCAGTTCTTC
V gene: TRBV2
clone size: -
J gene: TRBJ2-1
D gene: -

CDR3 protein: CASSQSTSAVGTDTQYF
CDR3 DNA: TGTGCCAGCAGCCAATCGACTAGCGCTGTGGGCACAGATACGCAGTATTTT
V gene: TRBV7-3
clone size: many
J gene: TRBJ2-3
D gene: TRBD2

CDR3 protein: CGQGRTNTGELFF
CDR3 DNA: TGCGGGCAGGGCAGGACGAACACCGGGGAGCTGTTTTTT
V gene: TRBV20-1
clone size: -
J gene: TRBJ2-2
D gene: -

CDR3 protein: CSARSPNSYNEQFF
CDR3 DNA: TGCAGTGCTAGAAGTCCGAACTCCTACAATGAGCAGTTCTTC
V gene: TRBV20-1
clone size: -
J gene: TRBJ2-1
D gene: -

CDR3 protein: CASSFYEEGENSNQPQHF
CDR3 DNA: TGTGCCAGCAGCTTCTATGAAGAGGGGGAGAATAGCAATCAGCCCCAGCATTTT
V gene: TRBV7-9
clone size: -
J gene: TRBJ1-5
D gene: -

CDR3 protein: CASRSVNAGELFF
CDR3 DNA: TGTGCCAGCCGAAGCGTAAACGCCGGGGAGCTGTTTTTT
V gene: TRBV2
clone size: -
J gene: TRBJ2-2
D gene: -

CDR3 protein: CSAREELAGGTYQETQYF
CDR3 DNA: TGCAGTGCTAGAGAAGAACTAGCGGGGGGGACGTACCAAGAGACCCAGTACTTC
V gene: TRBV20-1
clone size: -
J gene: TRBJ2-5
D gene: TRBD2

CDR3 protein: CASSDPGNEDNEQFF
CDR3 DNA: TGTGCCAGCAGTGATCCGGGGAATGAGGACAATGAGCAGTTCTTC
V gene: TRBV2
clone size: -
J gene: TRBJ2-1
D gene: -

CDR3 protein: CASSHQGGDTEAFF
CDR3 DNA: TGTGCCAGCAGCCACCAGGGAGGGGACACTGAAGCTTTCTTT
V gene: TRBV6-6
clone size: few
J gene: TRBJ1-1
D gene: -

CDR3 protein: CASSPKGGTRGGQETQYF
CDR3 DNA: TGTGCCAGCAGTCCTAAGGGAGGGACGCGTGGGGGCCAAGAGACCCAGTACTTC
V gene: TRBV27
clone size: -
J gene: TRBJ2-5
D gene: TRBD2